Many counts were recorded for the clone carrying this T cell receptor (beta chain). Its antigen is not identified. This sample was included in a study of T cell repertoires in cytomegalovirus infection. Per the germline V gene, CDR1 is SQVTM and CDR2 is ANQGSEA. Germline trimming cut 6 bases from V and 1 base from J; bases unmatched to any gene: 6. This CDR3 is built from 14 residues. Using its own MiXCR run on the reads, TCRdb lists one record per CDR3 protein. The sample records 650,000 to 900,000 distinct CDR3 sequences, 25% to 35% being singletons. The TCR originated in a human donor in good health (CMV status not recorded). Some clones in this sample may be carry-over from other donors' samples. The chain recombines TRBV29-1 with TRBJ1-2; 9 bases align to TRBD1. Sequences were derived from cultured CD8+ T cells from PBMCs, sampled from culture after CMV antigen stimulation. CDR3 in amino acids: CSVTGGPFNYGYTF. The CDR3 nucleotides are TGCAGCGTCACAGGGGGCCCGTTTAACTATGGCTACACCTTC.